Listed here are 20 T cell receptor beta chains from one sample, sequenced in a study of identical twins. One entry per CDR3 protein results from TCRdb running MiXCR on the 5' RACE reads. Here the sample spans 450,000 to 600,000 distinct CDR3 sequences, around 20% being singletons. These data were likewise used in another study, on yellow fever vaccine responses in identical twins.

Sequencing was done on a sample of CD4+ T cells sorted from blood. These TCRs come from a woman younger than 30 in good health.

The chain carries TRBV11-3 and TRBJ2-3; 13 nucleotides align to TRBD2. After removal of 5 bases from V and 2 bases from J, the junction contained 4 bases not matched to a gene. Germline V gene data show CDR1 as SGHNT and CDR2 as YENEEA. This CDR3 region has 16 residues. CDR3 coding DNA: TGTGCCAGCAGCCCCGGGACTAGCGGGGTCACAGATACGCAGTATTTT. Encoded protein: CASSPGTSGVTDTQYF.

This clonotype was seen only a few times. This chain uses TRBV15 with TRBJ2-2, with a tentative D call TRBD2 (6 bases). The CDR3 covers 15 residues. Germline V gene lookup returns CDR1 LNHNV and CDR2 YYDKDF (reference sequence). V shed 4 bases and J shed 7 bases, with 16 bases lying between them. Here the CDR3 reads CATSKPTSTGGELFF. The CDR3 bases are TGTGCCACCAGCAAACCCACTAGCACCGGCGGGGAGCTGTTTTTT.

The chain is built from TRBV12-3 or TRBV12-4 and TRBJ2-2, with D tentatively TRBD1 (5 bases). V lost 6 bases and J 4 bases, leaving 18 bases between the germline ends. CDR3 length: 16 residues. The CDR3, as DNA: TGTGCCAGCAGAGGTTTTTCAGGGATTGGCACCGGGGAGCTGTTTTTT. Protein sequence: CASRGFSGIGTGELFF.

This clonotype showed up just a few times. In DNA form, the CDR3 reads TGTGCCAGCAGTTTGGGCACCTTTGCTTTCTTT. Translated, it gives CASSLGTFAFF. The genes are TRBV12-3 or TRBV12-4 and TRBJ1-1; the D is unclear. V was cut by 3 bases and J by 11 bases, with 10 bases left in between. The CDR3 length is 11 residues.

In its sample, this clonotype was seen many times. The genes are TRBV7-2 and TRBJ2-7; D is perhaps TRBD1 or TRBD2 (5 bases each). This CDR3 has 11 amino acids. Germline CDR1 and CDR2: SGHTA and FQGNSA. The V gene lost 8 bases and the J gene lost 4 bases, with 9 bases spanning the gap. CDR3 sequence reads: CASGGRYEQYF. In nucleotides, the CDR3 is TGTGCCAGCGGGGGACGATACGAGCAGTACTTC.

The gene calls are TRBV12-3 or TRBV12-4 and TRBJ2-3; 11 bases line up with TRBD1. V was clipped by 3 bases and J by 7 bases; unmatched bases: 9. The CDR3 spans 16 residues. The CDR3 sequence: CASSLTGTGGPHTQYF. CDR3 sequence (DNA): TGTGCCAGCAGTTTGACCGGGACAGGGGGTCCGCATACGCAGTATTTT.

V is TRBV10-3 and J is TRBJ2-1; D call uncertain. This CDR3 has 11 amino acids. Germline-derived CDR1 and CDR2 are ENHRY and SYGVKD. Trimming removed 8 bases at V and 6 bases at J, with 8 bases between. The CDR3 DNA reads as TGTGCCATCTTCAACGGCAATGAGCAGTTCTTC. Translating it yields CAIFNGNEQFF.

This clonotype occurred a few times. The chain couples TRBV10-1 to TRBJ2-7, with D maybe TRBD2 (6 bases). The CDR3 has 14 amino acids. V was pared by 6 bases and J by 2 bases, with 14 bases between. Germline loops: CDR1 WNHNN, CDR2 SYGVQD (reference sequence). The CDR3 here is CASSVGGNPYEQYF. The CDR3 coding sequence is TGCGCCAGCAGCGTCGGGGGTAACCCCTACGAGCAGTACTTC.

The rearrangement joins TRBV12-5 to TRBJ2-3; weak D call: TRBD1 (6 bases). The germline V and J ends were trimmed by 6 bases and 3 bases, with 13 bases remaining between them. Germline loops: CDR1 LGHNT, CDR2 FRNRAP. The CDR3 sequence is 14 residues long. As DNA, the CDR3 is TGTGCTAGTGGCCCCGGACAGAAAACAGATACGCAGTATTTT. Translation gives CASGPGQKTDTQYF.

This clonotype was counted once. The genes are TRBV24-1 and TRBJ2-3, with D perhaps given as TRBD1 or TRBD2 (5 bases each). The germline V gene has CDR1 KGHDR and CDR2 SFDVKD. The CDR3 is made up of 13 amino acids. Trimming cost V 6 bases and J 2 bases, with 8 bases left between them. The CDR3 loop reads CATSRGITDTQYF. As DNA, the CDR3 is TGTGCCACCAGTCGGGGCATCACAGATACGCAGTATTTT.

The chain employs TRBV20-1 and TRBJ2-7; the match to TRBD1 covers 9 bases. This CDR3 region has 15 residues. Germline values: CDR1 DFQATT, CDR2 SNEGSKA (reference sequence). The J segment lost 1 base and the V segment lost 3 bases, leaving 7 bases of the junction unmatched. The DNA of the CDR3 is TGCAGTGCTAGGGGGACAGGGTCGGGGTCCTACGAGCAGTACTTC. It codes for CSARGTGSGSYEQYF.

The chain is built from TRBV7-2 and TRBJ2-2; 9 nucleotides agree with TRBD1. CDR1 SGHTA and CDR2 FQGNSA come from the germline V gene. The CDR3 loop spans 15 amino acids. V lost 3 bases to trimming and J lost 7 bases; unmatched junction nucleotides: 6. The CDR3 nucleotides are TGTGCCAGCAGCTTCGGACAGGGGCAGGGCGGGGAGCTGTTTTTT. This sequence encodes CASSFGQGQGGELFF.

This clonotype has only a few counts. CDR3 coding DNA: TGCGCCAGCAGCTTACTAGCCGGGACAGGGAAAGAGACCCAGTACTTC. Protein sequence: CASSLLAGTGKETQYF. The chain recombines TRBV5-1 with TRBJ2-5; 9 nucleotides align to TRBD1. V trimming: 2 bases; J trimming: 3 bases; junction bases outside the gene matches: 8. CDR1 is SGHRS, CDR2 YFSETQ, per germline. The CDR3 spans 16 residues.

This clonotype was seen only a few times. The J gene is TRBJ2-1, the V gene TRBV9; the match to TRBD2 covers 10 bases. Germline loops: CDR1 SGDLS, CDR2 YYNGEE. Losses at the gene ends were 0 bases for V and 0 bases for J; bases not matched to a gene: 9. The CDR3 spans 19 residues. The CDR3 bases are TGTGCCAGCAGCGTAGCCCCTAGCGGGAGCCAGAGCTCCTACAATGAGCAGTTCTTC. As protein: CASSVAPSGSQSSYNEQFF.

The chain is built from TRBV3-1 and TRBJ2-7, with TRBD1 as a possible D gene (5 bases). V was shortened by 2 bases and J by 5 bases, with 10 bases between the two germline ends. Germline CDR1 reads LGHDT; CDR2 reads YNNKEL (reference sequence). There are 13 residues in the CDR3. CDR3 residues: CASSQTGRDEQYV. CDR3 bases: TGTGCCAGCAGCCAAACAGGAAGGGACGAGCAGTACGTC.

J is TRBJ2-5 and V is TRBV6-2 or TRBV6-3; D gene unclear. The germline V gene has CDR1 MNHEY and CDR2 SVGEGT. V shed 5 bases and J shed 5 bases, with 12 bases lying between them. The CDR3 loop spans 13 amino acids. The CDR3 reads CASSQLPRETQYF. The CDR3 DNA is TGTGCCAGCAGTCAATTACCTCGGGAGACCCAGTACTTC.

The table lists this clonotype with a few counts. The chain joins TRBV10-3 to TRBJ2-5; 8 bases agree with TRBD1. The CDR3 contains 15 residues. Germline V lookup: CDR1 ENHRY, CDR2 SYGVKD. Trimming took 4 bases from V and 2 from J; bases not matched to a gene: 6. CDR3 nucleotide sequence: TGTGCCATCAGTGGGATAGGGACAGGTCAAGAGACCCAGTACTTC. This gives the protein CAISGIGTGQETQYF.

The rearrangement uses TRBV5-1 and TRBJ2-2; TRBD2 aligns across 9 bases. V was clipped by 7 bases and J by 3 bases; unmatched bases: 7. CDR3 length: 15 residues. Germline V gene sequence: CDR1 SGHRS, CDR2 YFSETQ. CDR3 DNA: TGCGCCAGCGGGGTAGCGGGAGTCTACACCGGGGAGCTGTTTTTT. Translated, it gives CASGVAGVYTGELFF. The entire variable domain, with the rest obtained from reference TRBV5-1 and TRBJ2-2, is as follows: KAGVTQTPRYLIKTRGQQVTLSCSPISGHRSVSWYQQTPGQGLQFLFEYFSETQRNKGNFPGRFSGRQFSNSRSEMNVSTLELGDSALYLCASGVAGVYTGELFFGEGSRLTVL.

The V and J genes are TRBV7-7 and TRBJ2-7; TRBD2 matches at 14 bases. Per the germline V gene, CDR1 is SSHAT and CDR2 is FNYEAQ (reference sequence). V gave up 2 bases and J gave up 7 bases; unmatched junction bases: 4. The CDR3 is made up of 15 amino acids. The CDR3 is CASSLSGLAGEEQYF. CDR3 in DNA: TGTGCCAGCAGCTTATCGGGACTAGCGGGAGAAGAGCAGTACTTC.

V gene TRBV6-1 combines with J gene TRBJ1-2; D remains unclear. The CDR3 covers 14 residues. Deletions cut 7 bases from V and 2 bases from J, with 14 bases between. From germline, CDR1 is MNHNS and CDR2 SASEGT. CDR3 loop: CASKRASQNYGYTF. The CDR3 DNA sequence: TGTGCCAGCAAGCGGGCGTCCCAAAACTATGGCTACACCTTC.